Shown below are 26 T cell receptor beta chains from a single sample sequenced in a study of blood T cell repertoires in COVID-19. Sequencing used immunoSEQ multiplex PCR; TCRdb keeps in-frame clones, though not all of them. Of over 9,000 clones listed, 75% to 90% are singletons. The sequencing sample was made of peripheral blood. The receptors were sampled from a man in his sixties or seventies with active COVID-19.

The chain has TRBV5-4 and TRBJ2-5; 8 bases line up with TRBD2. From germline, CDR1 is SGHNT and CDR2 YYREEE (reference sequence). The length of the CDR3 is 14 residues. Trimming removed 3 bases from V and 5 bases from J; junction bases left unmatched: 6. Written as DNA, the CDR3 is TGTGCCAGCAGCTACCCGGGGGGGGCGGAGACCCAGTACTTC. This translates into CASSYPGGAETQYF.

The chain joins TRBV7-6 to TRBJ2-3, with a possible D match to TRBD2 (5 bases). CDR1 SGHVS and CDR2 FNYEAQ come from the germline V gene. The CDR3 is 17 residues long. With 5 bases removed from V and 1 base from J, the gap between germline ends came to 19 bases. The CDR3 loop is CASSPGLSALGTDTQYF. DNA for the CDR3: TGTGCCAGCAGCCCGGGATTATCGGCCCTGGGCACAGATACGCAGTATTTT.

This chain connects TRBV5-4 to TRBJ1-2; no firm D call. Trimming cost V 0 bases and J 3 bases, with 21 bases left between them. CDR1 is SGHNT and CDR2 is YYREEE in the germline V gene (reference sequence). This CDR3 is 18 amino acids long. CDR3 in amino acids: CASSLDPRNAQRDYGYTF. For the CDR3, the DNA is TGTGCCAGCAGCTTGGACCCCAGAAACGCCCAGCGGGACTATGGCTACACCTTC.

This clone was observed a single time. This sequence joins TRBV5-1 and TRBJ2-3; D is undetermined. V was cut by 6 bases and J by 2 bases, with 10 bases left in between. Germline V CDR1 and CDR2: SGHRS, YFSETQ. This CDR3 contains 13 residues. This chain's CDR3 is CASNERVTDTQYF. For the CDR3, the DNA is TGCGCCAGCAACGAACGGGTCACAGATACGCAGTATTTT.

The rearrangement joins TRBV30 to TRBJ2-1, with unresolved D. Germline assignment: CDR1 GTSNPN and CDR2 SVGIG (reference sequence). This CDR3 has 13 residues. V lost 3 bases to trimming and J lost 3 bases, with 9 bases between them. CDR3 DNA: TGTGCCTGGAGCGGCGGATACTACAATGAGCAGTTCTTC. Translated: CAWSGGYYNEQFF.

V gene TRBV21-1 combines with J gene TRBJ1-4. TRBV21-1 is marked as a pseudogene. The CDR3 is 19 residues long. The chain's CDR3 is CASSKAWWGGRRVDEKLFF. In nucleotides, the CDR3 is TGTGCCAGCAGCAAAGCATGGTGGGGGGGGCGCAGGGTCGATGAAAAACTGTTTTTT.

The genes are TRBV18 and TRBJ1-1; TRBD1 is a possible D gene (5 bases). Per the germline V gene, CDR1 is KGHSH and CDR2 is LQKENI. Trimming left V 0 bases short and J 0 bases short, with 5 bases between. The CDR3 covers 14 residues. The DNA of the CDR3 is TGTGCCAGCTCACCACCAGGGGTGAACACTGAAGCTTTCTTT. Its protein is CASSPPGVNTEAFF.

The chain couples TRBV18 to TRBJ2-5; 7 positions match TRBD2. CDR3 length: 13 residues. Germline CDR1 is KGHSH and CDR2 is LQKENI. The ends lost 2 bases at V and 4 bases at J; junction bases unmatched: 1. In DNA, the CDR3 is TGTGCCAGCTCACCAGCGGGAGCAGAGACCCAGTACTTC. It encodes CASSPAGAETQYF.

V and J are TRBV9 and TRBJ1-6, with a weak D call TRBD1 (6 bases). Germline V lookup: CDR1 SGDLS, CDR2 YYNGEE. The CDR3 runs 13 residues. V lost 5 bases and J lost 10, with 13 bases in between. The CDR3 bases are TGTGCCAGCAGAAAGGACAGCCGCTCACCCCTCCACTTT. This sequence encodes CASRKDSRSPLHF. Together with reference TRBV9 and TRBJ1-6, the CDR3 gives the full variable domain: DSGVTQTPKHLITATGQRVTLRCSPRSGDLSVYWYQQSLDQGLQFLIQYYNGEERAKGNILERFSAQQFPDLHSELNLSSLELGDSALYFCASRKDSRSPLHFGNGTRLTVT.

This rearrangement joins TRBV7-9 to TRBJ1-1; D not certain. The CDR3 covers 13 residues. Germline V CDR1 and CDR2: SEHNR, FQNEAQ (reference sequence). V was cut by 5 bases and J by 10 bases, with 17 bases left in between. The CDR3 region is CASSAGEGASAFF. The CDR3 DNA sequence: TGTGCCAGCAGCGCCGGGGAGGGAGCCTCAGCTTTCTTT.

The J gene is TRBJ2-5, the V gene TRBV24-1, with 9 bases lining up with TRBD2. Germline CDR1 KGHDR, CDR2 SFDVKD. CDR3 length: 16 residues. Trimming took 5 bases from V and 4 from J; bases not matched to a gene: 10. The CDR3 is CATSGSGSFSRETQYF. In DNA, the CDR3 is TGTGCCACCAGTGGTAGCGGGAGTTTTTCGAGAGAGACCCAGTACTTC.

The table lists this clone with a count of one. The V gene is TRBV28, the J gene TRBJ2-7; D is undetermined. V was cut by 5 bases and J by 2 bases, with 10 bases left in between. CDR1 MDHEN and CDR2 SYDVKM come from the germline V gene. The CDR3 is 13 amino acids. CDR3 DNA sequence: TGTGCCAGCAGTGGGCCGCGAACCTACGAGCAGTACTTC. As protein: CASSGPRTYEQYF.

CDR3 nucleotides: TGTGCCAGCAGTTCCCAGGGGCGGACAACCAATGAGCAGTTCTTC. Translation gives CASSSQGRTTNEQFF. V gene TRBV7-3 combines with J gene TRBJ2-1, with D possibly matching TRBD1 (6 bases). CDR1 SGHTA and CDR2 FQGTGA come from the germline V gene. V was cut by 6 bases and J by 6 bases, with 18 bases left in between. The CDR3 has 15 amino acids. Drawing the rest from reference TRBV7-3 and TRBJ2-1, the complete variable domain is GAGVSQTPSNKVTEKGKYVELRCDPISGHTALYWYRQSLGQGPEFLIYFQGTGAADDSGLPNDRFFAVRPEGSVSTLKIQRTERGDSAVYLCASSSQGRTTNEQFFGPGTRLTVL.

This chain uses TRBV4-1 with TRBJ1-6, with unresolved D. Germline CDR1 MGHRA, CDR2 YSYEKL. V gave up 1 base and J gave up 6 bases, with 22 bases separating them. CDR3 length equals 19 residues. The CDR3 sequence: CASSQVPVGVLVSNSPLHF. CDR3 bases: TGCGCCAGCAGCCAAGTCCCCGTCGGGGTTCTCGTTTCTAATTCACCCCTCCACTTT.

The chain couples TRBV7-2 to TRBJ1-5, with TRBD1 matching over 8 bases. V was clipped by 4 bases and J by 6 bases; unmatched bases: 5. Germline V gives CDR1 SGHTA, CDR2 FQGNSA. This CDR3 has 14 residues. CDR3 bases: TGTGCCAGCAGCTCGTCAGGGGGCGTTCAGCCCCAGCATTTT. As protein: CASSSSGGVQPQHF.

The V gene is TRBV9, the J gene TRBJ1-6; D is possibly TRBD1 (5 bases). The V end was cut by 0 bases, the J end by 10 bases, with 14 bases between. Per germline, CDR1 SGDLS and CDR2 YYNGEE. This CDR3 region has 15 residues. CDR3 protein: CASSVGGAWGSPLHF. The CDR3, as DNA: TGTGCCAGCAGCGTAGGGGGCGCCTGGGGATCACCCCTCCACTTT.

The chain employs TRBV24-1 and TRBJ2-5, with 13 nucleotides matching TRBD2. J was trimmed by 2 bases and V by 12 bases; bases with no gene match: 17. Germline V gene data show CDR1 as KGHDR and CDR2 as SFDVKD. This CDR3 is 18 amino acids long. The CDR3 protein is CAATQRGTSGTPQETQYF. CDR3 coding DNA: TGTGCCGCGACCCAAAGGGGGACTAGCGGGACCCCACAAGAGACCCAGTACTTC.

CDR3 DNA: TGTGCCAGCAGCTTTTGGGGCGGGAGAGGGGATACGCAGTATTTT. Its protein is CASSFWGGRGDTQYF. This sequence joins TRBV7-2 and TRBJ2-3, with 7 bases identical to TRBD2. CDR3 length: 15 residues. CDR1 and CDR2 (germline): SGHTA, FQGNSA. V lost 3 bases, J lost 6 bases, and 9 bases stayed unmatched.

CDR3 DNA: TGTGCCTGGAGTGTTACAGGGGGCGGAGAGACCCAGTACTTC. Translated, it gives CAWSVTGGGETQYF. This chain links TRBV30 with TRBJ2-5, with 9 bases fitting TRBD1. Germline V CDR1 and CDR2: GTSNPN, SVGIG (reference sequence). Unmatched junction bases numbered 3, after V lost 0 bases and J lost 4 bases. CDR3 size: 14 residues.

The genes are TRBV28 and TRBJ2-2; TRBD2 matches at 7 bases. V was pared by 5 bases and J by 5 bases, with 17 bases of the junction left unmatched. The CDR3 covers 18 residues. Germline V gives CDR1 MDHEN, CDR2 SYDVKM. The CDR3 spells CASSQTVGTIAWTGELFF. The CDR3 DNA follows: TGTGCCAGCAGTCAAACTGTAGGGACTATCGCGTGGACCGGGGAGCTGTTTTTT.

This clone came up once. The rearrangement uses TRBV21-1 and TRBJ1-5; TRBD1 reflects the table's D call only, with no check against the DNA. TRBV21-1 is recorded as a pseudogene. The CDR3 consists of 21 residues. The CDR3 sequence: CASSNQVLKGQGHGDNQPQHF. CDR3 DNA: TGTGCCAGCAGCAATCAGGTTCTAAAGGGACAGGGCCATGGAGACAATCAGCCCCAGCATTTT.

The chain couples TRBV6-5 to TRBJ2-7; 10 positions match TRBD2. Losses at the gene ends were 10 bases for V and 2 bases for J; bases not matched to a gene: 8. Germline V gene lookup returns CDR1 MNHEY and CDR2 SVGAGI. This CDR3 comprises 14 residues. CDR3 bases: TGTGCCACCCTTAGCGGGAGGACTCCCTACGAGCAGTACTTC. It encodes CATLSGRTPYEQYF.

The chain employs TRBV6-5 and TRBJ1-1; 9 bases agree with TRBD1. The germline gives CDR1 MNHEY, CDR2 SVGAGI. The ends lost 8 bases at V and 4 bases at J; junction bases unmatched: 5. The length of the CDR3 is 13 residues. CDR3 protein: CASGTDRGTEAFF. The CDR3 nucleotides are TGTGCCAGCGGGACGGACAGGGGCACTGAAGCTTTCTTT.

V is TRBV30 and J is TRBJ1-1, with 7 positions matching TRBD1. Germline CDR1 and CDR2: GTSNPN and SVGIG (reference sequence). V lost 5 bases to trimming and J lost 2 bases; unmatched junction nucleotides: 8. This CDR3 spans 14 amino acids. CDR3 protein: CAWVSGQLNTEAFF. The DNA of the CDR3 is TGTGCCTGGGTTTCGGGACAGCTAAACACTGAAGCTTTCTTT.

This chain joins TRBV5-4 and TRBJ2-5; the match to TRBD2 covers 14 bases. CDR1 is SGHNT and CDR2 is YYREEE in the germline V gene (reference sequence). V gave up 4 bases and J gave up 3 bases; unmatched junction bases: 11. This CDR3 comprises 18 residues. CDR3 bases: TGTGCCAGCAGCCTCGGGACTAGCGGGGGTCTTGGGGAAGAGACCCAGTACTTC. This codes for CASSLGTSGGLGEETQYF.

Written as DNA, the CDR3 is TGTGCCAGCAGCTCCGGACAGCCTGGGGCCAACGTCCTGACTTTC. Protein product: CASSSGQPGANVLTF. V is TRBV5-4 and J is TRBJ2-6; the D gene is possibly TRBD1 (6 bases). V was trimmed by 3 bases and J by 2 bases, leaving 9 bases between them. Germline V gene lookup returns CDR1 SGHNT and CDR2 YYREEE (reference sequence). The CDR3 is 15 amino acids.